This TCR beta chain was found in a study of shared clonotypes between healthy human individuals. Trimming removed 6 bases from V and 9 bases from J; junction bases left unmatched: 8. The CDR3 has 15 residues. Per germline, CDR1 LNHNV and CDR2 YYDKDF (reference sequence). Clones were sequenced by immunoSEQ multiplex PCR, and TCRdb holds only the in-frame ones, with some missing. Found here are about 1.5 million clones, roughly 97% of them singletons; the top ten hold roughly 1.2%. This clonotype was obtained from a young man in good health. Sample: naive CD4+ T cells sorted from blood. Subset denoted: CD45RA+ positively selected. The chain couples TRBV15 to TRBJ2-1; 13 positions match TRBD2. CDR3 in amino acids: CATSRGTSGNGEQFF. CDR3 DNA sequence: TGTGCCACCAGTAGGGGGACTAGCGGGAATGGTGAGCAGTTCTTC.